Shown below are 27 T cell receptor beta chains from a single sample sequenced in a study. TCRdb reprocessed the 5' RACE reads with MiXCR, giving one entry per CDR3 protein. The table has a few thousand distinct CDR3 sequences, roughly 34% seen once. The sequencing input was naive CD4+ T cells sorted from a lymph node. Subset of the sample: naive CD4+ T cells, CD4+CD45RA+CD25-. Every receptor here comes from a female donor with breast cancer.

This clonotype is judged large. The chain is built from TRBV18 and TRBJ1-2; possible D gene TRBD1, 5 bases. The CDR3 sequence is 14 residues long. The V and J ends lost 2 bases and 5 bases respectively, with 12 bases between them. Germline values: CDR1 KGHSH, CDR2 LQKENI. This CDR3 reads CASSPGTDKYGYTF. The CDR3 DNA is TGTGCCAGCTCACCAGGGACTGACAAATATGGCTACACCTTC. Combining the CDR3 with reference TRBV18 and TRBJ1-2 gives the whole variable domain NAGVMQNPRHLVRRRGQEARLRCSPMKGHSHVYWYRQLPEEGLKFMVYLQKENIIDESGMPKERFSAEFPKEGPSILRIQQVVRGDSAAYFCASSPGTDKYGYTFGSGTRLTVV.

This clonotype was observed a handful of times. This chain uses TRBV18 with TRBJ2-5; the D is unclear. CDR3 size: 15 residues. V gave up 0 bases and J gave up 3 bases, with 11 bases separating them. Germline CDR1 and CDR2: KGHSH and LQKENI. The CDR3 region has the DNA TGTGCCAGCTCACCACCGCCCGGTGGCAAAGAGACCCAGTACTTC. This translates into CASSPPPGGKETQYF. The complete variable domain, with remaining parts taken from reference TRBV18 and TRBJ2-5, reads NAGVMQNPRHLVRRRGQEARLRCSPMKGHSHVYWYRQLPEEGLKFMVYLQKENIIDESGMPKERFSAEFPKEGPSILRIQQVVRGDSAAYFCASSPPPGGKETQYFGPGTRLLVL.

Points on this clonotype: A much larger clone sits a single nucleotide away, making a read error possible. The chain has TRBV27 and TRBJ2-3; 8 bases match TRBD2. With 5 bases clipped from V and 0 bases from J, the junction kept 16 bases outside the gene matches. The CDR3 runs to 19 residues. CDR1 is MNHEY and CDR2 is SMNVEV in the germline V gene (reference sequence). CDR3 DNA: TGTGCCAGCAGTCCCTCGTATTTAGCGGGGAGACATAGCACAGATACGCAGTATTTT. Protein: CASSPSYLAGRHSTDTQYF.

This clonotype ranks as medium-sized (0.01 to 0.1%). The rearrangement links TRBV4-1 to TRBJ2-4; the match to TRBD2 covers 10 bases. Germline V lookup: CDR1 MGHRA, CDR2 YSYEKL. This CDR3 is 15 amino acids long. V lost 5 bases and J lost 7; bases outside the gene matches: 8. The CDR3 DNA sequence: TGCGCCAGCAGCTCCCTCACTAGCGGGATGAACATTCAGTACTTC. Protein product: CASSSLTSGMNIQYF.

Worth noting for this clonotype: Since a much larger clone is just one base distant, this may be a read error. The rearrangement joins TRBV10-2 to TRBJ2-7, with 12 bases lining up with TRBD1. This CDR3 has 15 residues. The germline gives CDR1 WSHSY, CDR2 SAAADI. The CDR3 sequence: CASTVGTGGLYERYF. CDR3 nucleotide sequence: TGCGCCAGCACGGTAGGGACAGGGGGCTTGTACGAGCGGTACTTC.

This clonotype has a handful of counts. CDR3 loop: CASSLLKGGGNEQFF. The CDR3 nucleotides are TGCGCCAGCAGCCTTTTGAAGGGAGGTGGCAATGAGCAGTTCTTC. V and J are TRBV5-1 and TRBJ2-1; D is perhaps TRBD2 (6 bases). V dropped 4 bases and J dropped 6 bases, with 17 bases sitting between them. From germline, CDR1 is SGHRS and CDR2 YFSETQ. This CDR3 region has 15 residues.

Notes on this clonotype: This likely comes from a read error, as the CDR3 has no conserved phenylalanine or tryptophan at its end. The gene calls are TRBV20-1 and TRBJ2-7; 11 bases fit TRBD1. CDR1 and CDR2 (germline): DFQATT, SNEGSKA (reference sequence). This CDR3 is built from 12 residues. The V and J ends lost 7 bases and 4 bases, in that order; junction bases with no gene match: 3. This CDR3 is CSVGDRGYEQYS. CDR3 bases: TGCAGTGTCGGGGACAGGGGGTACGAGCAGTACTCC.

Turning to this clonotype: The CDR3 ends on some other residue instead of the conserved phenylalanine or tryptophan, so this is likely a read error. The CDR3 sequence is CAWSVGHYSNQPQHV. In DNA form, the CDR3 reads TGTGCCTGGAGTGTCGGGCACTATAGCAATCAGCCCCAGCATGTT. The gene calls are TRBV30 and TRBJ1-5, with D uncertain. The CDR3 totals 15 residues. Trimming removed 0 bases at V and 0 bases at J, with 9 bases between. Germline V gene lookup returns CDR1 GTSNPN and CDR2 SVGIG (reference sequence).

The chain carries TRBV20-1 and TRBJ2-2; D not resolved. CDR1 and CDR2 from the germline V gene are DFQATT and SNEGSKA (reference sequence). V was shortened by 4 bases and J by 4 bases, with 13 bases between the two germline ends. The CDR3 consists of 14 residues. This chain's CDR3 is CSANMYEPTGELFF. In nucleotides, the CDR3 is TGCAGTGCTAATATGTATGAACCCACCGGGGAGCTGTTTTTT.

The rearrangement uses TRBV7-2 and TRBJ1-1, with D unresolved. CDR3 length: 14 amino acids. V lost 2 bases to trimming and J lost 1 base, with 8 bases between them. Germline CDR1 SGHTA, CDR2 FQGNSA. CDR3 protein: CASSLMGPNTEAFF. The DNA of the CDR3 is TGTGCCAGCAGCTTAATGGGCCCGAACACTGAAGCTTTCTTT.

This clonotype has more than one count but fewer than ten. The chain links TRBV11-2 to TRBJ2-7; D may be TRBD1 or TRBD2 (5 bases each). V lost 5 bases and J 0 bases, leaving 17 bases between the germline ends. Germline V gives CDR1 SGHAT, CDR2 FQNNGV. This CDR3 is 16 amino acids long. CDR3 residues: CASSRPGALASYEQYF. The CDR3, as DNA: TGTGCCAGCAGCCGACCCGGGGCCCTGGCCTCCTACGAGCAGTACTTC. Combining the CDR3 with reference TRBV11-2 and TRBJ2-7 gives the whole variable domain EAGVAQSPRYKIIEKRQSVAFWCNPISGHATLYWYQQILGQGPKLLIQFQNNGVVDDSQLPKDRFSAERLKGVDSTLKIQPAKLEDSAVYLCASSRPGALASYEQYFGPGTRLTVT.

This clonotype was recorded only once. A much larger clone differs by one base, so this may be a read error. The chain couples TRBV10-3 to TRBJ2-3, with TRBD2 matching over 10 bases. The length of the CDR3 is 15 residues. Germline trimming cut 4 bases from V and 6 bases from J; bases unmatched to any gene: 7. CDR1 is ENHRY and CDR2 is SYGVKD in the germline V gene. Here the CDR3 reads CAISGASGSADTQYF. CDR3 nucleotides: TGTGCCATCAGTGGGGCTAGCGGGAGTGCCGATACGCAGTATTTT.

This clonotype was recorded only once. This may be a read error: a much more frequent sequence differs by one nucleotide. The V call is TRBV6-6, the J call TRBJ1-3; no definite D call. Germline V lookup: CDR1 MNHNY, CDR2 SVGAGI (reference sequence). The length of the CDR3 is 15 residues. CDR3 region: CASRQDLSSGDTIYF. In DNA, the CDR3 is TGTGCCAGTCGACAAGACCTCTCCTCTGGAGACACCATATATTTT.

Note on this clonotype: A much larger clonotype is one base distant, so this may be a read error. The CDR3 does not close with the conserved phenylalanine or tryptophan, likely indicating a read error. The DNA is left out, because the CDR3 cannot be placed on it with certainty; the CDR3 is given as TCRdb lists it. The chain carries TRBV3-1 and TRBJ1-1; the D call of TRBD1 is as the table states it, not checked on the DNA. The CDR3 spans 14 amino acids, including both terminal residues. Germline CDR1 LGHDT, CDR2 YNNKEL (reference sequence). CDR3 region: CASSQDPSIIRVFL.

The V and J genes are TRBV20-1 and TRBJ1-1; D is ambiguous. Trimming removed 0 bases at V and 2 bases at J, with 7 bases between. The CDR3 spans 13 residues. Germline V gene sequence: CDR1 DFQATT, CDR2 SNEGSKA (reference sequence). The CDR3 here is CSARELPNTEAFF. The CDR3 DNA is TGCAGTGCTAGAGAGCTACCTAACACTGAAGCTTTCTTT.

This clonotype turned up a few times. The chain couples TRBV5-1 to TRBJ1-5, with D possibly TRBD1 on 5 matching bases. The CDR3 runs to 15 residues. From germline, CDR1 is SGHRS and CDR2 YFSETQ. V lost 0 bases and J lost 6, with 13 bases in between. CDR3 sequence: CASSLVGDIGQPQHF. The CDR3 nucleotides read TGCGCCAGCAGCTTGGTAGGGGATATCGGTCAGCCCCAGCATTTT.

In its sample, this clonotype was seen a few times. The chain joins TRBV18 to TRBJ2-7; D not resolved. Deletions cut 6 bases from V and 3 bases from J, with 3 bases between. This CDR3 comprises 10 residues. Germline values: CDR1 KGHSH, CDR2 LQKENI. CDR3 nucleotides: TGTGCCAGCTCTCTCTACGAGCAGTACTTC. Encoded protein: CASSLYEQYF.

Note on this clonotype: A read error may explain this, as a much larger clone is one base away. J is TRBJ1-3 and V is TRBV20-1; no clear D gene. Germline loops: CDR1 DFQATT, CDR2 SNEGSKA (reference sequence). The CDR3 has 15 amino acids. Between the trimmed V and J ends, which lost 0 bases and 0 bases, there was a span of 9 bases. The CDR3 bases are TGCAGTGCTAGAGATAAGAGAGTCTCTGGAAACACCATATATTTT. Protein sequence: CSARDKRVSGNTIYF.

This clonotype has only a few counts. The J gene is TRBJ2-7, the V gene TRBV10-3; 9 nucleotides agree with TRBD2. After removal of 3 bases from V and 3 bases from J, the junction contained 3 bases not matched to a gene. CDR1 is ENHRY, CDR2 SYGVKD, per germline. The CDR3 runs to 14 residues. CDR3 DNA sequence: TGTGCCATCAGTGATTCTAGCGGGGACTACGAGCAGTACTTC. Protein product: CAISDSSGDYEQYF.

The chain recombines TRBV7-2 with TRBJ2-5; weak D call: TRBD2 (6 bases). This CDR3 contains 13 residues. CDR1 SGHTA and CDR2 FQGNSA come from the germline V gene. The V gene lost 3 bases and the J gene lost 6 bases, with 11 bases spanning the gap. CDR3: CASSFGLSKTQYF. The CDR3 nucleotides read TGTGCCAGCAGCTTCGGACTAAGCAAGACCCAGTACTTC.

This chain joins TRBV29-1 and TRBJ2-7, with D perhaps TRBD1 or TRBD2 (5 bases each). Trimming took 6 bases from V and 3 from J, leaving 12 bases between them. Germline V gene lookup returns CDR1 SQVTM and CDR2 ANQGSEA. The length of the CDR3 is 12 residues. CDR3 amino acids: CSVRDGHYEQYF. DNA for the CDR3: TGCAGCGTGAGGGACGGTCACTACGAGCAGTACTTC.

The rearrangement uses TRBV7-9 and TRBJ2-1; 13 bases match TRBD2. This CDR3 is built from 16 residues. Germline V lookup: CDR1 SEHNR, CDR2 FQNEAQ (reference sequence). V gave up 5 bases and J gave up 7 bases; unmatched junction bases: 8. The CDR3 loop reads CASSRFTSGRENEQFF. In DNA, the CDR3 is TGTGCCAGCAGCCGATTCACTAGCGGGAGGGAGAATGAGCAGTTCTTC.

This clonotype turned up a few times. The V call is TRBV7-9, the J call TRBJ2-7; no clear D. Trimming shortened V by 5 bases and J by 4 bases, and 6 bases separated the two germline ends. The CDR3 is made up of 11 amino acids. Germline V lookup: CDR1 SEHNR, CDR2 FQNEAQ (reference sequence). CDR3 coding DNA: TGTGCCAGCAGCCCAAAATACGAGCAGTACTTC. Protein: CASSPKYEQYF.

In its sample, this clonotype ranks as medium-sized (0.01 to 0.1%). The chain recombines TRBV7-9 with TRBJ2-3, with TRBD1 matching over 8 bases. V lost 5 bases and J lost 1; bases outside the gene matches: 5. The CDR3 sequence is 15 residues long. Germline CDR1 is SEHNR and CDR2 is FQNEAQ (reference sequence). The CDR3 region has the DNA TGTGCCAGCAGCATCACGACAGGGGGCACAGATACGCAGTATTTT. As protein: CASSITTGGTDTQYF. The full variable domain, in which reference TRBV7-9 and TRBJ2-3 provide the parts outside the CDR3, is DTGVSQNPRHKITKRGQNVTFRCDPISEHNRLYWYRQTLGQGPEFLTYFQNEAQLEKSRLLSDRFSAERPKGSFSTLEIQRTEQGDSAMYLCASSITTGGTDTQYFGPGTRLTVL.

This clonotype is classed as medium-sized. The CDR3 DNA reads TGTGCCAGCAGCCAGGTTGGGTCCGACCATCAGCCCCAGCATTTT. Protein: CASSQVGSDHQPQHF. V is TRBV4-2 and J is TRBJ1-5; D is ambiguous. This CDR3 comprises 15 residues. CDR1 LGHNA and CDR2 YNFKEQ come from the germline V gene. V lost 3 bases and J 5 bases, leaving 14 bases between the germline ends.

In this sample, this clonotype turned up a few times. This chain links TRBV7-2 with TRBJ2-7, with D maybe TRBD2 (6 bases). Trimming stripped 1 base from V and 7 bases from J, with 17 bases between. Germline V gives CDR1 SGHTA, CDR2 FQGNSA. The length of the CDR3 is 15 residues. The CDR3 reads CASSLGRAGLREQYF. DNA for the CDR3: TGTGCCAGCAGCTTAGGGCGAGCTGGACTACGAGAGCAGTACTTC.

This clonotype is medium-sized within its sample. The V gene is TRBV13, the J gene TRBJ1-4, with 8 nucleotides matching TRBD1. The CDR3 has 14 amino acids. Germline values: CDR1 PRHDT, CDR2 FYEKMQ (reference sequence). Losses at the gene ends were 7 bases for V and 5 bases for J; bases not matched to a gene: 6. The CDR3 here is CASTLRGRNEKLFF. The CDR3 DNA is TGTGCCAGCACCCTCAGGGGGCGGAATGAAAAACTGTTTTTT.